This TCR beta chain was observed in a study of blood T cell repertoires in COVID-19. Overall study: Sites in the United States, Italy and Spain provided acute and convalescent COVID-19 samples. From T cells, B-cell-depleted T cells, or PBMCs came the material, which was cDNA or gDNA.

The germline gives CDR1 SGHTA, CDR2 FQGTGA. This CDR3 is 17 amino acids long. The ends lost 2 bases at V and 5 bases at J; junction bases unmatched: 12. Method: immunoSEQ multiplex PCR; TCRdb's copy keeps in-frame clones and lacks some. The repertoire consists of 200,000 to 300,000 clones, with 70% to 90% occurring once and the leading ten covering roughly 3%. The source material was peripheral blood. The chain combines TRBV7-3 with TRBJ2-1; 7 bases map to TRBD2. The receptor was isolated from a man aged 18 to 29 with active or convalescent COVID-19. CDR3 in amino acids: CASSLRPAGAANNEQFF. CDR3 DNA sequence: TGTGCCAGCAGCTTACGTCCTGCGGGAGCTGCCAACAATGAGCAGTTCTTC.